This T cell receptor beta chain came from a study of identical twins. General study results and limits: Fewer insertions were carried by abundant cord blood beta clonotypes, but none was seen in memory repertoires. Excess sharing between twins was weaker in beta out-of-frame sequences. Out-of-frame alpha sequences that twins shared showed excess low generation probability.

The J segment lost 4 bases and the V segment lost 0 bases, leaving 4 bases of the junction unmatched. The CDR3 is made up of 14 amino acids. Germline V gene lookup returns CDR1 SGDLS and CDR2 YYNGEE. Template switching introduced a universal primer site, and the cDNA bore unique molecular identifiers. TCRdb fed the 5' RACE reads into MiXCR, producing one record per CDR3 protein. The table includes 300,000 or so distinct CDR3 sequences, 8% to 9.5% detected once. The table lists this clonotype with many counts. The antigen is undetermined. A further study also used this sample, focusing on yellow fever vaccine responses in identical twins.

The sequenced sample was CD8+ T cells sorted from blood. The TCR sequence derives from a woman younger than 30 in good health. The V call is TRBV9, the J call TRBJ2-7; TRBD2 matches 7 bases. The CDR3 here is CASSVASGQYEQYF. The CDR3 coding sequence is TGTGCCAGCAGCGTAGCTAGCGGACAATACGAGCAGTACTTC.